The 9 T cell receptor beta chains below all came from one sample that was sequenced in a study of graft-versus-host responses after intestinal transplantation (dated by TCRdb to about 2021). The protocol used for the library was the immunoSEQ multiplex PCR assay. TCRdb carries this immuneACCESS record with in-frame sequences only. Its versions omit some clonotypes, under half of them owing to an unresolved V gene in the studies checked, with the rest unexplained. A total of about 100,000 clones appear in this sample, roughly 89% of them only once. The leading ten clones occupy under 0.2% of the sample. The time point label on this specimen signifies: cells obtained before transplantation from donor or recipient. Their antigen targets remain unknown. The specimen comprised unstimulated CD4+ T cells sorted from spleen or lymph node cells, sampled before transplant. All receptors derive from a human donor who was the organ donor for an intestinal transplant.

The CDR3 coding sequence is TGTGCCAGCAGCCAGGGTGCCCCCTACGAGCAGTACTTC. This translates into CASSQGAPYEQYF. V is TRBV6-1 and J is TRBJ2-5, with a tentative D call TRBD1 (5 bases). The DNA end lines up better with TRBJ2-7; the J call may be wrong. The germline V gene encodes CDR1 MNHNS and CDR2 SASEGT. The CDR3 extends over 13 amino acids.

V gene TRBV5-1 combines with J gene TRBJ2-5; 10 nucleotides agree with TRBD2. The junction had 8 bases not matched to a gene; V was cut back by 6 bases and J by 6 bases. The CDR3 runs 14 residues. Germline V gives CDR1 SGHRS, CDR2 YFSETQ. CDR3 sequence: CASTLLAGEQTQYF. The CDR3 nucleotides are TGCGCCAGCACATTGCTAGCGGGGGAACAGACCCAGTACTTC.

V usage is TRBV13 and J usage is TRBJ2-5; TRBD1 agrees at 8 bases. CDR1 PRHDT and CDR2 FYEKMQ come from the germline V gene (reference sequence). V trimming: 5 bases; J trimming: 5 bases; junction bases outside the gene matches: 16. The CDR3 extends over 17 amino acids. The CDR3 DNA is TGTGCCAGCAGCCCTCGCCACCTTACAGGGGGGCGGGAGACCCAGTACTTC. Amino acid sequence: CASSPRHLTGGRETQYF. Based on the CDR3 plus reference TRBV13 and TRBJ2-5, the full variable domain is AAGVIQSPRHLIKEKRETATLKCYPIPRHDTVYWYQQGPGQDPQFLISFYEKMQSDKGSIPDRFSAQQFSDYHSELNMSSLELGDSALYFCASSPRHLTGGRETQYFGPGTRLLVL.

This clone came up once. CDR3 DNA sequence: TGTGCCAGCAGCCCCCTTCTCTATGGCTACACCTTC. This encodes CASSPLLYGYTF. V usage is TRBV7-9 and J usage is TRBJ1-2; D is unclear. Trimming cost V 5 bases and J 4 bases, with 8 bases left between them. The V gene's germline CDR1 is SEHNR and CDR2 FQNEAQ (reference sequence). The CDR3 has 12 amino acids.

This clone appeared a single time. The V and J genes are TRBV4-1 and TRBJ2-2, with TRBD1 matching over 9 bases. The length of the CDR3 is 16 residues. From germline, CDR1 is MGHRA and CDR2 YSYEKL. Unmatched junction bases numbered 5, after V lost 1 base and J lost 5 bases. CDR3 DNA: TGCGCCAGCAGCCAAGGGGGACAGGGAAAAACCGGGGAGCTGTTTTTT. Translated, it gives CASSQGGQGKTGELFF.

The genes are TRBV4-2 and TRBJ2-1; D might be TRBD2 (5 bases). Per the germline V gene, CDR1 is LGHNA and CDR2 is YNFKEQ. Trimming left V 3 bases short and J 8 bases short, with 11 bases between. This CDR3 has 13 residues. The CDR3 DNA reads TGTGCCAGCAGCCAGTTAGCGTTCGATGAGCAGTTCTTC. Amino acids: CASSQLAFDEQFF.

The chain links TRBV2 to TRBJ2-5; 8 nucleotides align to TRBD1. V gave up 8 bases and J gave up 2 bases; unmatched junction bases: 7. The CDR3 extends over 14 amino acids. Germline CDR1 reads SNHLY; CDR2 reads FYNNEI. The CDR3 here is CASQGAEIQETQYF. In DNA, the CDR3 is TGTGCCAGCCAGGGGGCGGAGATACAAGAGACCCAGTACTTC.

Concerning this clone itself: At one of its ends the junction is not consistent with the germline gene, which may arise from a read error. This chain links TRBV7-2 with TRBJ2-3; 7 bases map to TRBD2. The germline gives CDR1 SGHTA, CDR2 FQGNSA. The CDR3 totals 13 residues. CDR3 bases: TGTGCCAGCAGCTCCCTAGCGGAAACGGTTCAAGGTTTT. Its translation is CASSSLAETVQGF.

V and J are TRBV4-2 and TRBJ2-3; D perhaps matches TRBD2 (6 bases). CDR3 length equals 17 residues. The germline V and J ends were trimmed by 1 base and 6 bases, with 20 bases remaining between them. CDR1 and CDR2 (germline): LGHNA, YNFKEQ. CDR3 sequence (DNA): TGTGCCAGCAGCCAAGGCATCGTAGGCGGGGAAATGGATACGCAGTATTTT. Translation gives CASSQGIVGGEMDTQYF.